The 31 T cell receptor beta chains reported below all come from one sample, sequenced in a study of CD8+ T cells in alopecia areata. cDNA prepared by RNA extraction and subsequent reverse transcription served as the template for sequencing. The assay was immunoSEQ multiplex PCR, and TCRdb's table has in-frame clones only and misses some. The sample includes some 170,000 clones, around 63% of them seen just once. Sequenced material: CD4+ T cells sorted from blood, taken at week 0. These receptors all stem from a human donor with alopecia areata.

The V call is TRBV19, the J call TRBJ1-2; 9 nucleotides align to TRBD1. Looked up from germline, CDR1 is LNHDA and CDR2 is SQIVND (reference sequence). V dropped 3 bases and J dropped 7; count of bases not matched to a gene: 6. The CDR3 loop spans 14 amino acids. The CDR3 here is CASSMRPGQGGYTF. CDR3 DNA sequence: TGTGCCAGTAGTATGAGACCGGGACAGGGTGGCTACACCTTC.

This clone showed up just a few times. The J gene is TRBJ2-2, the V gene TRBV7-3; TRBD1 might be the D (6 bases). The germline V gene encodes CDR1 SGHTA and CDR2 FQGTGA. The CDR3 sequence is 14 residues long. V lost 5 bases and J 6 bases, leaving 13 bases between the germline ends. CDR3: CASSPQQGPGELFF. The CDR3 DNA reads as TGTGCCAGCAGCCCTCAACAGGGACCCGGGGAGCTGTTTTTT.

This clone was recorded only once. The rearrangement links TRBV11-3 to TRBJ2-6, with 8 bases identical to TRBD1. The length of the CDR3 is 15 residues. The V segment lost 6 bases and the J segment 3 bases; nucleotides outside the gene matches: 4. Germline assignment: CDR1 SGHNT and CDR2 YENEEA. The CDR3 coding sequence is TGTGCCAGCAGGGACAGGGTCTATGGGGCCAACGTCCTGACTTTC. Translation gives CASRDRVYGANVLTF.

The chain links TRBV25-1 to TRBJ1-1, with D maybe TRBD1 (5 bases). Deletions cut 6 bases from V and 5 bases from J, with 16 bases between. Looked up from germline, CDR1 is MGHDK and CDR2 is SYGVNS. The CDR3 length is 14 residues. The CDR3 nucleotides are TGTGCCAGCAGCTTGGGGGTCGTAGGGACTGAAGCTTTCTTT. The encoded protein is CASSLGVVGTEAFF.

CDR3 in amino acids: CASSPFAGASYEQYF. The CDR3 DNA sequence: TGTGCCAGCAGCCCCTTCGCGGGGGCGTCCTACGAGCAGTACTTC. V and J are TRBV7-2 and TRBJ2-7; a possible D gene is TRBD2 (7 bases). The V gene lost 5 bases and the J gene lost 1 base, with 15 bases spanning the gap. Germline V gene data show CDR1 as SGHTA and CDR2 as FQGNSA. CDR3 length: 15 residues.

Comments on this clone: Other DNA variants within this sample encode the same CDR3. The rearrangement uses TRBV27 and TRBJ1-1; D is perhaps TRBD1 (6 bases). The CDR3 sequence is 13 residues long. The germline V gene has CDR1 MNHEY and CDR2 SMNVEV (reference sequence). Trimming stripped 6 bases from V and 6 bases from J, with 14 bases between. The CDR3 here is CASSLRGVAEAFF. CDR3 DNA: TGTGCCAGCAGCCTTAGGGGGGTGGCTGAAGCTTTCTTT.

The gene calls are TRBV30 and TRBJ1-4; D call uncertain. Germline CDR1 and CDR2: GTSNPN and SVGIG (reference sequence). V was clipped by 0 bases and J by 4 bases, with 6 bases between them. This CDR3 contains 13 residues. CDR3 DNA: TGTGCCTGGAGTGTTCGGGTTAATGAAAAACTGTTTTTT. This translates into CAWSVRVNEKLFF.

This clone was counted a few times. This sequence joins TRBV5-1 and TRBJ1-5; 8 bases align to TRBD1. Trimming took 4 bases from V and 6 from J; bases not matched to a gene: 9. Germline assignment: CDR1 SGHRS and CDR2 YFSETQ. The length of the CDR3 is 15 residues. The CDR3 region is CASSETGDWGQPQHF. CDR3 coding DNA: TGCGCCAGCAGCGAGACAGGGGATTGGGGTCAGCCCCAGCATTTT.

J is TRBJ2-5 and V is TRBV5-1; 15 positions agree with TRBD2. This CDR3 contains 16 residues. The junction had 6 bases not matched to a gene; V was cut back by 4 bases and J by 5 bases. The V gene's germline CDR1 is SGHRS and CDR2 YFSETQ. The CDR3 loop reads CASSPRTSGGAETQYF. The CDR3 region has the DNA TGCGCCAGCAGCCCGCGGACTAGCGGGGGGGCGGAGACCCAGTACTTC.

The chain has TRBV29-1 and TRBJ2-1, with 16 bases aligning to TRBD2. The CDR3 length is 14 residues. With 7 bases clipped from V and 10 bases from J, the junction kept 7 bases outside the gene matches. Germline V lookup: CDR1 SQVTM, CDR2 ANQGSEA. The CDR3 coding sequence is TGCAGCGGTGGGACTAGCGGGGGGGCAGGCGAGCAGTTCTTC. Translated, it gives CSGGTSGGAGEQFF.

As concerns this clone: The same CDR3 can be traced to other DNA sequences in this sample. The gene calls are TRBV29-1 and TRBJ2-2; TRBD1 might be the D (5 bases). The CDR3 is made up of 13 amino acids. Germline values: CDR1 SQVTM, CDR2 ANQGSEA. V was clipped by 4 bases and J by 1 base, with 7 bases between them. This CDR3 reads CSVGQMNTGELFF. In DNA, the CDR3 is TGCAGCGTTGGACAGATGAACACCGGGGAGCTGTTTTTT.

This chain links TRBV29-1 with TRBJ1-6; the match to TRBD1 covers 7 bases. The CDR3 has 14 amino acids. Germline V CDR1 and CDR2: SQVTM, ANQGSEA. V lost 8 bases to trimming and J lost 3 bases; unmatched junction nucleotides: 7. CDR3 residues: CSPPGGDYNSPLHF. CDR3 DNA sequence: TGCAGCCCCCCAGGGGGGGACTATAATTCACCCCTCCACTTT.

This clone was recorded once. The chain combines TRBV6-1 with TRBJ2-1; 10 bases map to TRBD1. The V and J ends lost 8 bases and 1 base, in that order; junction bases with no gene match: 5. This CDR3 has 15 residues. Germline V gene data show CDR1 as MNHNS and CDR2 as SASEGT. CDR3 region: CASGPGQGSYNEQFF. The CDR3 DNA sequence: TGTGCCAGCGGTCCGGGACAGGGGTCCTACAATGAGCAGTTCTTC.

This clone was counted a few times. V and J are TRBV7-2 and TRBJ2-7; weak D call: TRBD1 (6 bases). Trimming cost V 3 bases and J 2 bases, with 14 bases left between them. This CDR3 contains 15 residues. Per the germline V gene, CDR1 is SGHTA and CDR2 is FQGNSA. Written as DNA, the CDR3 is TGTGCCAGCAGCTTCCGGGACGGGGACACCTACGAGCAGTACTTC. This codes for CASSFRDGDTYEQYF.

The V and J genes are TRBV5-1 and TRBJ2-2; tentative D call: TRBD1 (6 bases). Trimming shortened V by 4 bases and J by 1 base, and 11 bases separated the two germline ends. The CDR3 contains 15 residues. From germline, CDR1 is SGHRS and CDR2 YFSETQ. The CDR3 nucleotides read TGCGCCAGCAGCCCCGGACAGAGGAACACCGGGGAGCTGTTTTTT. The encoded protein is CASSPGQRNTGELFF.

The CDR3 bases are TGCAGCGTTGAAAAAGTTTCCGGGGAGCTGTTTTTT. It is translated as CSVEKVSGELFF. The genes are TRBV29-1 and TRBJ2-2; no definite D call. Trimming left V 2 bases short and J 6 bases short, with 7 bases between. Germline V gene sequence: CDR1 SQVTM, CDR2 ANQGSEA. CDR3 length: 12 residues.

The V and J genes are TRBV5-6 and TRBJ2-1, with TRBD1 matching over 9 bases. The CDR3 is 12 amino acids. Germline loops: CDR1 SGHDT, CDR2 YYEEEE. The junction had 7 bases not matched to a gene; V was cut back by 2 bases and J by 16 bases. CDR3: CASSFAGTGFFF. For the CDR3, the DNA is TGTGCCAGCAGCTTCGCCGGGACAGGGTTCTTCTTC.

This clone was found once. The chain recombines TRBV6-6 with TRBJ2-7, with 8 positions matching TRBD1. Germline values: CDR1 MNHNY, CDR2 SVGAGI (reference sequence). This CDR3 contains 14 residues. V lost 6 bases, J lost 7 bases, and 11 bases stayed unmatched. CDR3 DNA: TGTGCCAGCAGCGACTCAGGGGGCGCGGGGGAGCAGTACTTC. Protein: CASSDSGGAGEQYF.

This chain uses TRBV29-1 with TRBJ2-1; 7 positions match TRBD1. The germline gives CDR1 SQVTM, CDR2 ANQGSEA. V trimming: 7 bases; J trimming: 3 bases; junction bases outside the gene matches: 9. The CDR3 contains 14 residues. CDR3 sequence reads: CSAIDRVLYNEQFF. In DNA form, the CDR3 reads TGCAGCGCGATAGACAGGGTACTCTACAATGAGCAGTTCTTC.

This clone was counted between two and nine times. The gene calls are TRBV2 and TRBJ1-1, with D perhaps TRBD1 (5 bases). V was trimmed by 0 bases and J by 2 bases, leaving 10 bases between them. This CDR3 contains 15 residues. Germline V gene data show CDR1 as SNHLY and CDR2 as FYNNEI. CDR3 DNA sequence: TGTGCCAGCAGTGAAGCGCGGGGGGAAAACACTGAAGCTTTCTTT. Translated: CASSEARGENTEAFF.

This clone occurred a few times. This chain uses TRBV7-2 with TRBJ2-3, with TRBD1 matching over 11 bases. With V trimmed by 5 bases and J by 4 bases, 5 bases remained unmatched. The germline V gene has CDR1 SGHTA and CDR2 FQGNSA. This CDR3 spans 15 amino acids. CDR3 sequence: CASSTGQGASDTQYF. The CDR3 DNA reads TGTGCCAGCAGCACAGGACAGGGGGCTTCAGATACGCAGTATTTT.

This clone has more than one count but fewer than ten. CDR3 sequence: CASSLGTTGEQYF. CDR3 nucleotide sequence: TGTGCCAGCAGCTTGGGGACTACCGGGGAGCAGTACTTC. V and J are TRBV11-2 and TRBJ2-7; 7 bases agree with TRBD2. From germline, CDR1 is SGHAT and CDR2 FQNNGV. V was clipped by 3 bases and J by 7 bases; unmatched bases: 6. The CDR3 contains 13 residues.

This sequence joins TRBV4-3 and TRBJ2-2; 8 bases match TRBD1. With V trimmed by 0 bases and J by 7 bases, 4 bases remained unmatched. Germline lookup yields CDR1 LGHNA and CDR2 YSLEER. The CDR3 runs 15 residues. The CDR3, as DNA: TGCGCCAGCAGCCAAGACCAGGGGGCGGTCGGGGAGCTGTTTTTT. It specifies CASSQDQGAVGELFF.

The CDR3 nucleotides read TGTGCCAGCAGCCCCCTTGCCGGGACCCAAGAGACCCAGTACTTC. This gives the protein CASSPLAGTQETQYF. V usage is TRBV7-3 and J usage is TRBJ2-5; D tentatively reads TRBD1 or TRBD2 (5 bases each). The V end lost 5 bases, the J end lost 1 base, and 14 bases lay between the germline ends. The CDR3 extends over 15 amino acids. Per germline, CDR1 SGHTA and CDR2 FQGTGA.

V gene TRBV29-1 combines with J gene TRBJ1-1; no clear D. CDR1 is SQVTM, CDR2 ANQGSEA, per germline. There are 13 residues in the CDR3. Trimming removed 4 bases from V and 2 bases from J, with 11 bases in between. The CDR3 DNA reads TGCAGCGTTGGCTCCGGGATTAACACTGAAGCTTTCTTT. Protein: CSVGSGINTEAFF.

Here the CDR3 DNA reads TGTGCCAGCAGTTTGGAGAAGACCCAGTACTTC. Protein product: CASSLEKTQYF. V and J are TRBV28 and TRBJ2-5, with D hard to call. Per the germline V gene, CDR1 is MDHEN and CDR2 is SYDVKM. The V end was cut by 3 bases, the J end by 6 bases, with 5 bases between. CDR3 length: 11 residues. The full variable domain, completed using reference TRBV28 and TRBJ2-5, is DVKVTQSSRYLVKRTGEKVFLECVQDMDHENMFWYRQDPGLGLRLIYFSYDVKMKEKGDIPEGYSVSREKKERFSLILESASTNQTSMYLCASSLEKTQYFGPGTRLLVL.

CDR3 bases: TGCGCCAGCAGCTTGGAGGGGACGCCCACCTCTGGGGCCAACGTCCTGACTTTC. As protein: CASSLEGTPTSGANVLTF. V usage is TRBV5-1 and J usage is TRBJ2-6; D is possibly TRBD1 or TRBD2 (5 bases each). The CDR3 consists of 18 residues. The germline V gene encodes CDR1 SGHRS and CDR2 YFSETQ. Trimming removed 0 bases from V and 0 bases from J, with 13 bases in between.

The rearrangement joins TRBV9 to TRBJ2-2; D is ambiguous. Per the germline V gene, CDR1 is SGDLS and CDR2 is YYNGEE. The germline V and J ends were trimmed by 0 bases and 3 bases, with 9 bases remaining between them. This CDR3 has 15 residues. The CDR3 DNA is TGTGCCAGCAGCGTAGTCCCCGGAGACACCGGGGAGCTGTTTTTT. It encodes CASSVVPGDTGELFF.

The CDR3 sequence is CASSFTHQGEQYF. As DNA, the CDR3 is TGTGCCAGCAGTTTTACGCATCAGGGGGAGCAGTACTTC. This chain connects TRBV27 to TRBJ2-7; D is perhaps TRBD1 (6 bases). Germline V gives CDR1 MNHEY, CDR2 SMNVEV (reference sequence). The CDR3 is 13 amino acids. V dropped 3 bases and J dropped 7 bases, with 13 bases sitting between them.

This clone showed up just a few times. The gene calls are TRBV27 and TRBJ1-1; tentatively, D is TRBD1 (6 bases). V shed 6 bases and J shed 0 bases, with 14 bases lying between them. Germline V lookup: CDR1 MNHEY, CDR2 SMNVEV (reference sequence). This CDR3 has 15 amino acids. CDR3 nucleotide sequence: TGTGCCAGCAGCCGGGGGACACAAATGAACACTGAAGCTTTCTTT. Protein product: CASSRGTQMNTEAFF.

This chain connects TRBV30 to TRBJ2-6; D is perhaps TRBD2 (5 bases). The CDR3 runs to 21 residues. V was cut by 0 bases and J by 0 bases, with 24 bases left in between. CDR1 and CDR2 (germline): GTSNPN, SVGIG (reference sequence). CDR3 coding DNA: TGTGCCTGGAGTGTATTACCCCCACCCCCTAGCCCCAACTCTGGGGCCAACGTCCTGACTTTC. It encodes CAWSVLPPPPSPNSGANVLTF.